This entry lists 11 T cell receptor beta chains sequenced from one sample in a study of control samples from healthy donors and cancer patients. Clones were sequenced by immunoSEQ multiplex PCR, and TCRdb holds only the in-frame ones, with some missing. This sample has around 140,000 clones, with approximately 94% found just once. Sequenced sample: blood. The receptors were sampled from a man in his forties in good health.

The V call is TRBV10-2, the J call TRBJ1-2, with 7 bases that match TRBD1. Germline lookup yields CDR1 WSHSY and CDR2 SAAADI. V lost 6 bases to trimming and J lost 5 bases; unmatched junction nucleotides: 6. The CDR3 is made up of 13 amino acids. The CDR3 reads CASREWTGYGYTF. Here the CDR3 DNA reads TGCGCCAGCAGGGAATGGACAGGATATGGCTACACCTTC.

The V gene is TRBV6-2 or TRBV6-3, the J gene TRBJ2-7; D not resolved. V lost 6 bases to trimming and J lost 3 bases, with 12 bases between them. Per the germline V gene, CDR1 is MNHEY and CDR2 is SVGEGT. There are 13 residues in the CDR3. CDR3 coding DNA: TGTGCCAGCAGCCGCAGTATTGACTACGAGCAGTACTTC. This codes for CASSRSIDYEQYF.

In DNA, the CDR3 is TGTGCCAGCAGTTACTCGGCCACGACAGGGAACTATGGCTACACCTTC. It codes for CASSYSATTGNYGYTF. The rearrangement joins TRBV6-2 or TRBV6-3 to TRBJ1-2, with 7 bases aligning to TRBD1. This CDR3 spans 16 amino acids. Germline-derived CDR1 and CDR2 are MNHEY and SVGEGT. Trimming removed 0 bases from V and 2 bases from J; junction bases left unmatched: 6.

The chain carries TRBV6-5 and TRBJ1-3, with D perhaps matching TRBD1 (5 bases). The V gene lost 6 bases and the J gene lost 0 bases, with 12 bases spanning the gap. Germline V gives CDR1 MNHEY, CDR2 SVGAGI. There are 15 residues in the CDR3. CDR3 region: CASRAGTASGNTIYF. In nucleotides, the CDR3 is TGTGCCAGCAGGGCTGGGACGGCCTCTGGAAACACCATATATTTT.

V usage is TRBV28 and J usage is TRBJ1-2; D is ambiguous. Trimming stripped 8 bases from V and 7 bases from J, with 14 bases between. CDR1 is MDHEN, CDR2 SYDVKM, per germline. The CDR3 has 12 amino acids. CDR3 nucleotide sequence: TGTGCCAGCGCGCTGCGACCTAGTGGCTACACCTTC. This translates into CASALRPSGYTF.

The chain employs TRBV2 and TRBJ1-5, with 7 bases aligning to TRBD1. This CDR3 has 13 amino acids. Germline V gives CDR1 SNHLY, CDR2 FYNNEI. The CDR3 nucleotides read TGTGTCTCAAACAGGGGAGACAATCAGCCCCAGCATTTT. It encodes CVSNRGDNQPQHF.

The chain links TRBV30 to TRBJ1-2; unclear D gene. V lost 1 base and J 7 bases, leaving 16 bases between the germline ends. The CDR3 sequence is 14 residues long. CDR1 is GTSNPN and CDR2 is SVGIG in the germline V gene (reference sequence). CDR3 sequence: CAWSEFTARSGYTF. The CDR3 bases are TGTGCCTGGAGTGAGTTTACAGCAAGATCTGGCTACACCTTC.

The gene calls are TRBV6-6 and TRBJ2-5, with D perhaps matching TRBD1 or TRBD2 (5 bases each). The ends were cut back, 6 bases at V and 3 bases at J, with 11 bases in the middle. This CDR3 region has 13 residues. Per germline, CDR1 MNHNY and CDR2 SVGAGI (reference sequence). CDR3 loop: CASRGRDEETQYF. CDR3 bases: TGTGCCAGCAGGGGCCGGGACGAAGAGACCCAGTACTTC.

In DNA, the CDR3 is TGTGCCAGCAGTGAGACTAGCGGGAGAGCAGATACGCAGTATTTT. This codes for CASSETSGRADTQYF. The chain has TRBV28 and TRBJ2-3; 12 bases fit TRBD2. J lost 4 bases, V lost 5 bases, and 4 bases had no gene match. The CDR3 extends over 15 amino acids. CDR1 MDHEN and CDR2 SYDVKM come from the germline V gene.

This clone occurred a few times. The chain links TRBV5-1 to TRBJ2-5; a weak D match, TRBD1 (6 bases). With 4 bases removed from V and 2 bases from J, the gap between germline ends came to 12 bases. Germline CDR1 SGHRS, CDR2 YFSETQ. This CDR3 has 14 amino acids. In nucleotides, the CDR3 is TGCGCCAGCAGCCTCCAGACAGGACAAGAGACCCAGTACTTC. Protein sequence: CASSLQTGQETQYF. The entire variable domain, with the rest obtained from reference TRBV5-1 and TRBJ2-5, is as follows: KAGVTQTPRYLIKTRGQQVTLSCSPISGHRSVSWYQQTPGQGLQFLFEYFSETQRNKGNFPGRFSGRQFSNSRSEMNVSTLELGDSALYLCASSLQTGQETQYFGPGTRLLVL.

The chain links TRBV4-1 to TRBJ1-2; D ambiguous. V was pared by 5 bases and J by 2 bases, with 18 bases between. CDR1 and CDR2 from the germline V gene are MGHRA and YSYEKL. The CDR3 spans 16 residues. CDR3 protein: CASSDQLQATNYGYTF. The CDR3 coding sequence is TGCGCCAGCAGCGATCAACTCCAGGCCACCAACTATGGCTACACCTTC.